This is a list of T cell receptor beta chains from one sample in a study of T cell clonotyping in hematopoietic cell transplantation. The method was immunoSEQ multiplex PCR; TCRdb's version includes in-frame clones alone and lacks a portion of them. The table includes 4,500 to 6,500 clones, 75% to 85% detected once. The sequences come from peripheral blood mononuclear cells, collected 30 days after allogeneic stem cell transplant. These receptors originate from a male patient between 55 and 70 years old who had an allogeneic stem cell transplant from an unrelated donor, so the T cells may come from the graft donor. Some clones in this sample may be carry-over from other donors' samples. CDR3s include the opening cysteine and the closing phenylalanine or tryptophan. A D gene is named only where the DNA matches it firmly. The size field is filled for only some rows; it gives once, few, many or a size class.

V gene: TRBV5-1
clone size: NA
J gene: TRBJ1-1
D gene: NA
CDR3 protein: CASSPAGQITEAFF
CDR3 DNA: TGCGCCAGCAGCCCGGCAGGGCAGATCACTGAAGCTTTCTTT

V gene: TRBV7-3
clone size: NA
J gene: TRBJ1-1
D gene: NA
CDR3 protein: CASSSTGPPAFF
CDR3 DNA: TGTGCCAGCAGCAGCACGGGGCCTCCAGCTTTCTTT

V gene: TRBV6-5
clone size: NA
J gene: TRBJ1-1
D gene: NA
CDR3 protein: CASSYRVGMMNTEAFF
CDR3 DNA: TGTGCCAGCAGTTACCGCGTGGGGATGATGAACACTGAAGCTTTCTTT

V gene: TRBV29-1
clone size: NA
J gene: TRBJ1-1
D gene: NA
CDR3 protein: CSYLSPRSWDTEAFF
CDR3 DNA: TGCAGCTATCTCTCCCCTAGAAGCTGGGACACTGAAGCTTTCTTT

V gene: TRBV5-6
clone size: NA
J gene: TRBJ1-5
D gene: NA
CDR3 protein: CASRGPAGAYQPQHF
CDR3 DNA: TGTGCCAGCAGGGGGCCGGCAGGGGCGTATCAGCCCCAGCATTTT

V gene: TRBV5-3
clone size: NA
J gene: TRBJ1-5
D gene: NA
CDR3 protein: CARRAGPQHF
CDR3 DNA: TGTGCCAGAAGAGCAGGGCCCCAGCATTTT

V gene: TRBV7-9
clone size: NA
J gene: TRBJ1-5
D gene: NA
CDR3 protein: CASSLPGVGNQPQHF
CDR3 DNA: TGTGCCAGCAGTTTACCCGGGGTAGGCAATCAGCCCCAGCATTTT

V gene: TRBV6-1
clone size: NA
J gene: TRBJ1-1
D gene: TRBD1
CDR3 protein: CASSEALAGGTEAFF
CDR3 DNA: TGTGCCAGCAGTGAAGCGCTGGCAGGGGGCACTGAAGCTTTCTTT

V gene: TRBV6-5
clone size: NA
J gene: TRBJ1-5
D gene: TRBD1
CDR3 protein: CASSSHDRAGNQPQHF
CDR3 DNA: TGTGCCAGCAGTTCCCATGACAGGGCCGGCAATCAGCCCCAGCATTTT

V gene: TRBV5-1
clone size: NA
J gene: TRBJ2-7
D gene: NA
CDR3 protein: CASSLEGGRTNYEQYF
CDR3 DNA: TGCGCCAGCAGCTTGGAAGGAGGGAGGACCAATTACGAGCAGTACTTC

V gene: TRBV25-1
clone size: NA
J gene: TRBJ2-2
D gene: TRBD1
CDR3 protein: CATDREGAAAGELFF
CDR3 DNA: TGTGCCACCGACCGTGAGGGGGCTGCAGCCGGGGAGCTGTTTTTT

V gene: TRBV25-1
clone size: few
J gene: TRBJ2-4
D gene: NA
CDR3 protein: CASSTGTGENIQYF
CDR3 DNA: TGTGCCAGCAGTACGGGGACGGGCGAAAACATTCAGTACTTC

V gene: TRBV13
clone size: NA
J gene: TRBJ2-1
D gene: NA
CDR3 protein: CASSPPGLDEQFF
CDR3 DNA: TGTGCCAGCAGCCCACCGGGGCTCGATGAGCAGTTCTTC

V gene: TRBV6-5
clone size: NA
J gene: TRBJ1-5
D gene: TRBD1
CDR3 protein: CATTDRQGSVQPQHF
CDR3 DNA: TGTGCCACCACGGATAGACAGGGGAGCGTGCAGCCCCAGCATTTT

V gene: TRBV25-1
clone size: once
J gene: TRBJ1-1
D gene: NA
CDR3 protein: CASSMGVAAGSRAEAFF
CDR3 DNA: TGTGCCAGCAGTATGGGCGTAGCAGCCGGTTCGAGAGCTGAAGCTTTCTTT

V gene: TRBV25-1
clone size: NA
J gene: TRBJ1-5
D gene: NA
CDR3 protein: CASSEGRVGNQPQHF
CDR3 DNA: TGTGCCAGCAGTGAGGGCAGGGTTGGCAATCAGCCCCAGCATTTT

V gene: TRBV7-9
clone size: once
J gene: TRBJ1-2
D gene: NA
CDR3 protein: CASSTNGRVYGYTF
CDR3 DNA: TGTGCCAGCAGCACCAACGGCCGGGTATATGGCTACACCTTC

V gene: TRBV6-5
clone size: NA
J gene: TRBJ1-1
D gene: NA
CDR3 protein: CASSYSSTGRTEAFF
CDR3 DNA: TGTGCCAGCAGTTACTCGAGTACAGGAAGGACTGAAGCTTTCTTT

V gene: TRBV6-1
clone size: NA
J gene: TRBJ1-5
D gene: NA
CDR3 protein: CASTEQVNQPQHF
CDR3 DNA: TGTGCCAGCACTGAGCAGGTCAATCAGCCCCAGCATTTT

V gene: TRBV2
clone size: NA
J gene: TRBJ1-1
D gene: NA
CDR3 protein: CASSQQRDTEAFF
CDR3 DNA: TGTGCCAGCAGTCAACAGAGGGACACTGAAGCTTTCTTT

V gene: TRBV4-3
clone size: NA
J gene: TRBJ2-5
D gene: TRBD2
CDR3 protein: CASSQASGRAGFQETQYF
CDR3 DNA: TGCGCCAGCAGCCAGGCCTCGGGGAGGGCGGGTTTCCAAGAGACCCAGTACTTC

V gene: TRBV21-1
clone size: NA
J gene: TRBJ1-5
D gene: NA
CDR3 protein: CASARGQGPQPQHF
CDR3 DNA: TGTGCCAGCGCCAGGGGACAGGGGCCTCAGCCCCAGCATTTT

V gene: TRBV19
clone size: NA
J gene: TRBJ2-3
D gene: TRBD2
CDR3 protein: CASSITTSGGYTDTQYF
CDR3 DNA: TGTGCCAGTAGTATAACGACTAGCGGGGGCTACACAGATACGCAGTATTTT

V gene: TRBV2
clone size: NA
J gene: TRBJ2-3
D gene: TRBD2
CDR3 protein: CASSDRGLAGLLDTQYF
CDR3 DNA: TGTGCCAGCAGTGATCGGGGACTAGCGGGACTGTTAGATACGCAGTATTTT

V gene: TRBV30
clone size: NA
J gene: TRBJ2-3
D gene: NA
CDR3 protein: CAWSQNPGAKDTQYF
CDR3 DNA: TGTGCCTGGAGCCAAAACCCAGGGGCTAAAGATACGCAGTATTTT

V gene: TRBV4-1
clone size: NA
J gene: TRBJ1-5
D gene: NA
CDR3 protein: CASSQLWTPYENSNQPQHF
CDR3 DNA: TGCGCCAGCAGCCAATTATGGACACCCTACGAAAATAGCAATCAGCCCCAGCATTTT

V gene: TRBV6-5
clone size: few
J gene: TRBJ2-3
D gene: NA
CDR3 protein: CASSRRSTDTQYF
CDR3 DNA: TGTGCCAGCAGTCGCCGGAGCACAGATACGCAGTATTTT

V gene: TRBV2
clone size: once
J gene: TRBJ1-3
D gene: NA
CDR3 protein: CASMLRQAGNTIYF
CDR3 DNA: TGTGCCAGCATGCTCAGGCAGGCTGGAAACACCATATATTTT

V gene: TRBV19
clone size: NA
J gene: TRBJ2-2
D gene: TRBD1
CDR3 protein: CASKGTGGAGTGELFF
CDR3 DNA: TGTGCCAGTAAGGGAACAGGGGGCGCAGGCACCGGGGAGCTGTTTTTT

V gene: TRBV15
clone size: NA
J gene: TRBJ1-1
D gene: NA
CDR3 protein: CATSRDTGGTEAFF
CDR3 DNA: TGTGCCACCAGCAGAGATACTGGGGGCACTGAAGCTTTCTTT

V gene: TRBV7-9
clone size: NA
J gene: TRBJ2-5
D gene: NA
CDR3 protein: CASSLYPRVGGETQYF
CDR3 DNA: TGTGCCAGCAGCCTATACCCTAGGGTCGGTGGGGAGACCCAGTACTTC

V gene: TRBV2
clone size: NA
J gene: TRBJ2-7
D gene: NA
CDR3 protein: CASILAGDEQYF
CDR3 DNA: TGTGCCAGCATCTTGGCTGGGGACGAGCAGTACTTC

V gene: TRBV7-3
clone size: NA
J gene: TRBJ1-2
D gene: TRBD1
CDR3 protein: CASSLTGDDYGYTF
CDR3 DNA: TGTGCCAGCAGCTTGACAGGGGACGACTATGGCTACACCTTC

V gene: TRBV21-1
clone size: few
J gene: TRBJ2-3
D gene: NA
CDR3 protein: CASRGGIWTDTQYF
CDR3 DNA: TGTGCCAGCAGGGGGGGTATATGGACAGATACGCAGTATTTT

V gene: TRBV6-5
clone size: NA
J gene: TRBJ2-2
D gene: TRBD1
CDR3 protein: CASSYGTGGGTGELFF
CDR3 DNA: TGTGCCAGCAGTTACGGGACAGGGGGGGGGACCGGGGAGCTGTTTTTT

V gene: TRBV7-2
clone size: NA
J gene: TRBJ2-5
D gene: NA
CDR3 protein: CASSLVSSLGETQYF
CDR3 DNA: TGTGCCAGCAGCTTAGTTAGCTCCCTGGGAGAGACCCAGTACTTC

V gene: TRBV30
clone size: once
J gene: TRBJ1-1
D gene: NA
CDR3 protein: CACYGASAEAFF
CDR3 DNA: TGTGCCTGTTACGGGGCAAGCGCTGAAGCTTTCTTT

V gene: TRBV25-1
clone size: NA
J gene: TRBJ2-7
D gene: NA
CDR3 protein: CASSSLLPGAPYEQYF
CDR3 DNA: TGTGCCAGCAGTTCACTCTTGCCAGGTGCCCCATACGAGCAGTACTTC

V gene: TRBV30
clone size: NA
J gene: TRBJ1-4
D gene: NA
CDR3 protein: CAWRGSANEKLFF
CDR3 DNA: TGTGCCTGGAGGGGGTCTGCTAATGAAAAACTGTTTTTT

V gene: TRBV14
clone size: NA
J gene: TRBJ2-2
D gene: TRBD2
CDR3 protein: CASSQDFGGGALIGELFF
CDR3 DNA: TGTGCCAGCAGCCAAGATTTTGGCGGGGGGGCCTTAATCGGGGAGCTGTTTTTT

V gene: TRBV19
clone size: few
J gene: TRBJ1-1
D gene: NA
CDR3 protein: CASSSSGTNTEAFF
CDR3 DNA: TGTGCCAGTAGTTCATCCGGGACGAACACTGAAGCTTTCTTT

V gene: TRBV19
clone size: NA
J gene: TRBJ1-5
D gene: NA
CDR3 protein: CASRDTSNQPQHF
CDR3 DNA: TGTGCCAGTAGGGACACTTCCAATCAGCCCCAGCATTTT

V gene: TRBV9
clone size: few
J gene: TRBJ2-1
D gene: NA
CDR3 protein: CASSVVGSYNEQFF
CDR3 DNA: TGTGCCAGCAGCGTAGTTGGTTCCTACAATGAGCAGTTCTTC

V gene: TRBV5-6
clone size: NA
J gene: TRBJ2-5
D gene: NA
CDR3 protein: CASSQWTGFGETQYF
CDR3 DNA: TGTGCCAGCAGCCAGTGGACGGGTTTTGGAGAGACCCAGTACTTC

V gene: TRBV2
clone size: NA
J gene: TRBJ1-1
D gene: TRBD1
CDR3 protein: CASTLDRAGTEAFF
CDR3 DNA: TGTGCCAGCACCCTCGACAGGGCTGGCACTGAAGCTTTCTTT

V gene: TRBV6-6
clone size: NA
J gene: TRBJ2-7
D gene: TRBD2
CDR3 protein: CASILSGFPYEQYF
CDR3 DNA: TGTGCCAGCATCCTTAGCGGGTTCCCCTACGAGCAGTACTTC

V gene: TRBV7-6
clone size: NA
J gene: TRBJ2-3
D gene: TRBD2
CDR3 protein: CASSSRAASGRTDTQYF
CDR3 DNA: TGTGCCAGCAGCTCACGGGCCGCTAGCGGCCGCACAGATACGCAGTATTTT

V gene: TRBV29-1
clone size: NA
J gene: TRBJ2-1
D gene: NA
CDR3 protein: CSVETGPPYNEQFF
CDR3 DNA: TGCAGCGTTGAGACAGGACCCCCTTACAATGAGCAGTTCTTC

V gene: TRBV5-6
clone size: NA
J gene: TRBJ1-4
D gene: NA
CDR3 protein: CASSTEMLTNEKLFF
CDR3 DNA: TGTGCCAGCAGCACAGAGATGCTAACTAATGAAAAACTGTTTTTT

V gene: TRBV6-6
clone size: NA
J gene: TRBJ1-1
D gene: NA
CDR3 protein: CASTLEVSTEAFF
CDR3 DNA: TGTGCCAGCACCTTGGAGGTTAGTACTGAAGCTTTCTTT

V gene: TRBV9
clone size: NA
J gene: TRBJ2-2
D gene: NA
CDR3 protein: CASSVVGTGELFF
CDR3 DNA: TGTGCCAGCAGCGTTGTTGGGACCGGGGAGCTGTTTTTT

V gene: TRBV25-1
clone size: NA
J gene: TRBJ2-7
D gene: NA
CDR3 protein: CASSEAQHSPYEQYF
CDR3 DNA: TGTGCCAGCAGTGAAGCACAGCATTCTCCCTACGAGCAGTACTTC

V gene: TRBV29-1
clone size: NA
J gene: TRBJ1-5
D gene: TRBD1
CDR3 protein: CSVSGQWGDQPQHF
CDR3 DNA: TGCAGCGTTTCGGGACAGTGGGGAGATCAGCCCCAGCATTTT

V gene: TRBV10-3
clone size: few
J gene: TRBJ2-1
D gene: TRBD2
CDR3 protein: CAISEGGSENEQFF
CDR3 DNA: TGTGCCATCAGTGAGGGCGGGAGCGAGAATGAGCAGTTCTTC

V gene: TRBV29-1
clone size: NA
J gene: TRBJ1-3
D gene: TRBD1
CDR3 protein: CSVEQGLGNTIYF
CDR3 DNA: TGCAGCGTGGAACAGGGGTTAGGAAACACCATATATTTT

V gene: TRBV5-5
clone size: NA
J gene: TRBJ2-7
D gene: NA
CDR3 protein: CASSFHRDKFSYEQYF
CDR3 DNA: TGTGCCAGCAGTTTTCACCGGGACAAATTCTCCTACGAGCAGTACTTC

V gene: TRBV14
clone size: NA
J gene: TRBJ1-1
D gene: NA
CDR3 protein: CASSLYGSTEAFF
CDR3 DNA: TGTGCCAGCAGCCTGTACGGGTCGACTGAAGCTTTCTTT

V gene: TRBV6-5
clone size: NA
J gene: TRBJ1-1
D gene: NA
CDR3 protein: CASSYSAAPNTEAFF
CDR3 DNA: TGTGCCAGCAGTTACTCCGCGGCCCCGAACACTGAAGCTTTCTTT

V gene: TRBV5-1
clone size: few
J gene: TRBJ1-1
D gene: TRBD1
CDR3 protein: CASGGQENTEAFF
CDR3 DNA: TGCGCCAGCGGGGGACAGGAGAACACTGAAGCTTTCTTT